The sequence of this TCR beta chain was determined in a study of T cell responses to AZD1222 COVID-19 vaccine. This table comes from immunoSEQ multiplex PCR, and its TCRdb copy is limited to in-frame clones, with some not included. The sample has some 150,000 clones, approximately 92% seen once. To note about this clone: The target antigen is unknown.

Study results and limitations: Baseline seropositivity occurred in only a handful of AZD1222 recipients. Unmutated variant regions are reportedly the target of nearly half of TCRs that are spike-specific. Donors, mostly white British, included more females; clonal diversity was possibly underestimated. Repertoire sampling was restricted to post-peak T cell response timepoints.

V lost 1 base, J lost 4 bases, and 3 bases stayed unmatched. The CDR3 is 16 amino acids. Germline CDR1 SEHNR, CDR2 FQNEAQ (reference sequence). Source: peripheral blood, taken 28 days after the second AZD1222 dose. This clonotype originated in an adult who received the AZD1222 COVID-19 vaccine. V gene TRBV7-9 combines with J gene TRBJ2-7, with 14 nucleotides matching TRBD2. The CDR3 DNA reads TGTGCCAGCAGCTTAGGACTAGCGGGAGGGCAGTACGAGCAGTACTTC. The encoded protein is CASSLGLAGGQYEQYF.